This T cell receptor (beta chain) stems from a study of T cell repertoires in cytomegalovirus infection. For the study at large: TCR beta signatures that were public indicated CMV infection and matching HLA type.

Note on this clonotype: The antigen is unknown.

Using its own MiXCR run on the reads, TCRdb lists one record per CDR3 protein. The sample holds 600,000 to 800,000 distinct CDR3 sequences; around 24% are singletons and the top ten take 7.5% to 9%. Study-level results: Totalled public TCR beta family frequency picked out people who carried CMV plus the relevant HLA. CMV-specific TCR beta clonotypes restricted by HLA-C dominated the ex vivo response.

The CDR3 runs to 16 residues. Trimming removed 1 base from V and 7 bases from J; junction bases left unmatched: 7. Per the germline V gene, CDR1 is MGHRA and CDR2 is YSYEKL. The sample was CD8+ T cells from PBMCs. The chain combines TRBV4-1 with TRBJ2-2; TRBD1 matches at 9 bases. The TCR originated in a human donor in good health (CMV status not recorded). Some clones in this sample may be carry-over from other donors' samples. As DNA, the CDR3 is TGCGCCAGCAGCCAAGTCTATGTGACAGGGGGCGGGGAGCTGTTTTTT. This sequence encodes CASSQVYVTGGGELFF.